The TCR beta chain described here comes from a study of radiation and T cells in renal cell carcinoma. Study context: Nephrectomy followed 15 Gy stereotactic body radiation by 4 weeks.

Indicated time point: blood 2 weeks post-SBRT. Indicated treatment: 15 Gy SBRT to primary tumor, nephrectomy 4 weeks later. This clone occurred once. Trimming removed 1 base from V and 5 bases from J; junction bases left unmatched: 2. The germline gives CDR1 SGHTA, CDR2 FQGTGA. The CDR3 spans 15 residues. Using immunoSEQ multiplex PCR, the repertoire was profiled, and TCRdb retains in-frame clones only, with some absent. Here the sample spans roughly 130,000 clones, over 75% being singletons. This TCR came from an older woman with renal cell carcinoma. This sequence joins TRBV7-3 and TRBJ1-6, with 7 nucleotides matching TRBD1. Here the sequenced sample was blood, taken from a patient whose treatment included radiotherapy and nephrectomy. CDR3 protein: CASSLRQGDNSPLHF. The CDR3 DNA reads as TGTGCCAGCAGCTTAAGACAGGGAGATAATTCACCCCTCCACTTT.